A selection of T cell receptor beta chains follows, all from one sample in a study of blood T cell repertoires in COVID-19. The table came from immunoSEQ multiplex PCR; TCRdb's copy has only in-frame clones and leaves some out. The table shows a few hundred thousand clones, with about 92% occurring only once. The material sequenced was peripheral blood. These TCRs come from a woman aged 55-69 years with COVID-19, enrolled during active disease. Each CDR3 is given with its conserved first and last residue. A D gene is named only where the DNA matches it firmly. Clone size, where shown, is once, few, many, or a class for clones that have expanded.

clone_size	d_call	v_call	j_call	cdr3_aa	cdr3_nt
.	.	TRBV19	TRBJ1-5	CASSIDGRINQPQHF	TGTGCCAGTAGTATAGATGGCCGAATCAATCAGCCCCAGCATTTT
.	.	TRBV19	TRBJ1-1	CASRAVMNTEAFF	TGTGCCAGTAGGGCGGTGATGAACACTGAAGCTTTCTTT
.	TRBD1	TRBV28	TRBJ1-3	CASSLGGQGAWAIYF	TGTGCCAGCAGTTTAGGAGGACAGGGGGCCTGGGCCATATATTTT
.	TRBD2	TRBV18	TRBJ2-7	CASSPRGTESSYEQYF	TGTGCCAGCTCACCGCGGGGGACGGAGAGCTCCTACGAGCAGTACTTC
.	TRBD1	TRBV19	TRBJ1-2	CASSIDRTGWRYGYTF	TGTGCCAGTAGTATAGACCGGACAGGGTGGAGGTATGGCTACACCTTC
.	.	TRBV7-8	TRBJ1-1	CASSSAGWGGYTEAFF	TGTGCCAGCAGCTCAGCCGGGTGGGGAGGGTACACTGAAGCTTTCTTT
.	TRBD1	TRBV19	TRBJ1-2	CASSLGQGNYGYTF	TGTGCCAGTAGTCTAGGACAGGGGAACTATGGCTACACCTTC
.	TRBD1	TRBV19	TRBJ1-5	CASSRTGVQWPQHF	TGTGCCAGTAGTCGGACAGGTGTACAATGGCCCCAGCATTTT
.	TRBD1	TRBV9	TRBJ1-1	CASSVEGGVGTEAFF	TGTGCCAGCAGCGTGGAAGGGGGCGTGGGTACTGAAGCTTTCTTT
.	.	TRBV6-5	TRBJ2-2	CASRLGGGGTGELFF	TGTGCCAGCAGGCTGGGGGGGGGCGGCACCGGGGAGCTGTTTTTT
.	TRBD1	TRBV18	TRBJ1-1	CASSDRVGTEAFF	TGTGCCAGCTCAGACAGGGTTGGAACTGAAGCTTTCTTT
once	.	TRBV19	TRBJ1-5	CASSIRVSGEWDQPQHF	TGTGCCAGTAGTATAAGGGTCAGCGGGGAATGGGATCAGCCCCAGCATTTT
once	TRBD1	TRBV10-3	TRBJ2-5	CAISESSSTGGGFGQETQYF	TGTGCCATCAGTGAGTCGAGCTCCACAGGGGGTGGTTTTGGTCAAGAGACCCAGTACTTC
.	TRBD2	TRBV7-2	TRBJ2-1	CASSDLAGSGNEQFF	TGTGCCAGCAGCGACCTAGCGGGGAGTGGGAATGAGCAGTTCTTC
.	.	TRBV30	TRBJ2-5	CAWGTSRYALETQYF	TGTGCCTGGGGGACAAGTAGATACGCCTTGGAGACCCAGTACTTC
.	.	TRBV27	TRBJ2-1	CASSLHRTVLGDEQFF	TGTGCCAGCAGTCTTCATAGGACCGTTCTGGGAGATGAGCAGTTCTTC